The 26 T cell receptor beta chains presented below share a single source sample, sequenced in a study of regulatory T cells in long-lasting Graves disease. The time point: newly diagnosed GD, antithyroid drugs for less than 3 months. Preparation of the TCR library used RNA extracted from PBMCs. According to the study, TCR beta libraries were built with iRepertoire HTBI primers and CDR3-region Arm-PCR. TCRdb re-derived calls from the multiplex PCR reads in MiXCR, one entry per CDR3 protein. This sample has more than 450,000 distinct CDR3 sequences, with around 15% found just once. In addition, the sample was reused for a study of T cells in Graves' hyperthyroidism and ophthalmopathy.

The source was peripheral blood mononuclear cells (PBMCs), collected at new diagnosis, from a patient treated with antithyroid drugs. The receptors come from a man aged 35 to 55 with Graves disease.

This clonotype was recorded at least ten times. For the CDR3, the DNA is TGTGCCAGCAGCTTAGGAATGACCGGGCCTAGGGAGACCCAGTACTTC. This codes for CASSLGMTGPRETQYF. The V call is TRBV11-2, the J call TRBJ2-5; D is ambiguous. The CDR3 is 16 residues long. In germline, CDR1 is SGHAT, CDR2 FQNNGV. Trimming left V 1 base short and J 5 bases short, with 17 bases between.

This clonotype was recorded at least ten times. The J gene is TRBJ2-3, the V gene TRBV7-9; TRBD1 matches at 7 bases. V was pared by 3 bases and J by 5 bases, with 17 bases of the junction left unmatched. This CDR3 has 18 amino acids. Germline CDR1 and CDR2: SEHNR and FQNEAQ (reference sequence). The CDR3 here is CASSFPKIRQGVIDTQYF. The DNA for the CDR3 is TGTGCCAGCAGCTTCCCGAAGATTCGGCAGGGGGTGATAGATACGCAGTATTTT.

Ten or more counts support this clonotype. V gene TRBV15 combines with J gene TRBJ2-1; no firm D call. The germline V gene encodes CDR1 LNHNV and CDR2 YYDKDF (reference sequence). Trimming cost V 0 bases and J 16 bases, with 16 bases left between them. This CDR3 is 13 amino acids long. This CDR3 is CATSRDITAELFF. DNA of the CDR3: TGTGCCACCAGCAGAGATATAACGGCTGAGCTTTTCTTC. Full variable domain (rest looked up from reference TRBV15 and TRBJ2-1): DAMVIQNPRYQVTQFGKPVTLSCSQTLNHNVMYWYQQKSSQAPKLLFHYYDKDFNNEADTPDNFQSRRPNTSFCFLDIRSPGLGDTAMYLCATSRDITAELFFGPGTRLTVL.

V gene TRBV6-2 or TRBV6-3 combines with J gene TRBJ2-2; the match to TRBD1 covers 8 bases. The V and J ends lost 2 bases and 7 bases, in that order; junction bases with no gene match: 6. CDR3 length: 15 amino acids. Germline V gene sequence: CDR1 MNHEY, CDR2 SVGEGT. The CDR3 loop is CASSYKVTGVGELFF. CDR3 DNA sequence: TGTGCCAGCAGTTACAAAGTGACAGGGGTCGGGGAGCTGTTTTTT.

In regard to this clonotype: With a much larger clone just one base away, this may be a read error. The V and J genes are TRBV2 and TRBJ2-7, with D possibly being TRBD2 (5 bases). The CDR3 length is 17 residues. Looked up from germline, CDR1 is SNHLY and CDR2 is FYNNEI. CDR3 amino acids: CASGEISLLLDPYEQYF. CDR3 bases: TGTGCCAGCGGTGAAATCTCCTTACTACTAGATCCCTACGAGCAGTACTTC. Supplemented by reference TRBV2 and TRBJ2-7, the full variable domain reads EPEVTQTPSHQVTQMGQEVILRCVPISNHLYFYWYRQILGQKVEFLVSFYNNEISEKSEIFDDQFSVERPDGSNFTLKIRSTKLEDSAMYFCASGEISLLLDPYEQYFGPGTRLTVT.

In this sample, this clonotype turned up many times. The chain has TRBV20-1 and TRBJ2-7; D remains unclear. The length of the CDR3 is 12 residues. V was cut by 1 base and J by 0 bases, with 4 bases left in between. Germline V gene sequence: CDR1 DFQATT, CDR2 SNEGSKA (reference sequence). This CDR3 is CSARVYSYEQYF. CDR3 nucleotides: TGCAGTGCTAGAGTATACTCCTACGAGCAGTACTTC.

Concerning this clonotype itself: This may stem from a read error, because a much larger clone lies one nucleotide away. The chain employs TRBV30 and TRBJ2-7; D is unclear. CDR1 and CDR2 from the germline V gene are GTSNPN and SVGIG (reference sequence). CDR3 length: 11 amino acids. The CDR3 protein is CAWGVTDEQYF. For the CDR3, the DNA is TGTGCCTGGGGTGTAACCGACGAGCAGTACTTC.

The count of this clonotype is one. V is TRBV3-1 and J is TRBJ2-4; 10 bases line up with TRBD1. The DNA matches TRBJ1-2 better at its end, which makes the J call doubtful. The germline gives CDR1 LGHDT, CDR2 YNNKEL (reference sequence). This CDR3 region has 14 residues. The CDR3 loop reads CASSARDRGYGYTF. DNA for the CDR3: TGTGCCAGCAGTGCCCGGGACAGGGGCTATGGCTACACCTTC.

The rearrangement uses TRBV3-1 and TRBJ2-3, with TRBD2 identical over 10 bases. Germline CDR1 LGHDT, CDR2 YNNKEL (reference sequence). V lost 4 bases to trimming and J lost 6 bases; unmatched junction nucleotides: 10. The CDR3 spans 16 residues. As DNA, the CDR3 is TGTGCCAGCAGCCTGGGACTAGCGTTCGAGGGGGATACGCAGTATTTT. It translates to CASSLGLAFEGDTQYF.

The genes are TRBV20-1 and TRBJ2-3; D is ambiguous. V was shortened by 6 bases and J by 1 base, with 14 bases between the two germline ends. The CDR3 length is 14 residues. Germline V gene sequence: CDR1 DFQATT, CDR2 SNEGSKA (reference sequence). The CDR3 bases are TGCAGTGCACCGGACCCATTCGGCACAGATACGCAGTATTTT. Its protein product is CSAPDPFGTDTQYF.

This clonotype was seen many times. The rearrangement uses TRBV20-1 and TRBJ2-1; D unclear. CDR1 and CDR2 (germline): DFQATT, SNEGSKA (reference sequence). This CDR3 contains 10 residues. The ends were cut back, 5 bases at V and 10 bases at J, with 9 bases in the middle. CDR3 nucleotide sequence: TGCAGTGCTGAGTACTGGGAGCAGTTCTTC. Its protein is CSAEYWEQFF.

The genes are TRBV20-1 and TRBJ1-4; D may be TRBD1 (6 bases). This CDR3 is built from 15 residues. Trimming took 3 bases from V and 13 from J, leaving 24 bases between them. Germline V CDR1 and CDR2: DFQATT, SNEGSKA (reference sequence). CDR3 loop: CSARAPGQGGGVLFF. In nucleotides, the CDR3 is TGCAGTGCTAGGGCACCGGGACAAGGTGGTGGTGTACTGTTTTTT.

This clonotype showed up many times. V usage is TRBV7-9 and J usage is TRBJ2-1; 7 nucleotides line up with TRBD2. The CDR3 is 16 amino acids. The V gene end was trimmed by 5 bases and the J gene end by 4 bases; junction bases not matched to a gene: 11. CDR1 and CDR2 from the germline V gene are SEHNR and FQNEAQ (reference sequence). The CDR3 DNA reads TGTGCCAGCAGCCCCCCCATAGCGGGCGGGTACAATGAGCAGTTCTTC. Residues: CASSPPIAGGYNEQFF.

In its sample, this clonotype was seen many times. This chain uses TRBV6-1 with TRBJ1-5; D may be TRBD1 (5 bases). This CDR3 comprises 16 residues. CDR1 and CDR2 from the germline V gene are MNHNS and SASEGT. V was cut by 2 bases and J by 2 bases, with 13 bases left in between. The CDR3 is CASSEPVWGGNQPQHF. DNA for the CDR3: TGTGCCAGCAGTGAACCGGTATGGGGCGGCAATCAGCCCCAGCATTTT.

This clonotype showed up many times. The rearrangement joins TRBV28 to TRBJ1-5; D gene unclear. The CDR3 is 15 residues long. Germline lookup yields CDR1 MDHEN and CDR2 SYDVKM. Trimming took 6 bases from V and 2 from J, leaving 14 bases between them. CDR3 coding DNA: TGTGCCAGCAGGCCATCGGGGATTGGCAATCAGCCCCAGCATTTT. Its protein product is CASRPSGIGNQPQHF.

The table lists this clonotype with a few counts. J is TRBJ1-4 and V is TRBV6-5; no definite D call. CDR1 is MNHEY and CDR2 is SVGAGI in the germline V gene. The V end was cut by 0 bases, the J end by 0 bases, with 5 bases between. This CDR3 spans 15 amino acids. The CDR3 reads CASSYSGATNEKLFF. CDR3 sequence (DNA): TGTGCCAGCAGTTACTCAGGTGCAACTAATGAAAAACTGTTTTTT.

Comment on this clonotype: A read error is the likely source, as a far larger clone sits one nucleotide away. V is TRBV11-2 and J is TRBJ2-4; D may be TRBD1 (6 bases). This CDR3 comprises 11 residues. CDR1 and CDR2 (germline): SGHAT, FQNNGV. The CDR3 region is CASTTGSMKFF. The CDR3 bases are TGTGCCAGCACGACAGGCTCGATGAAGTTCTTC.

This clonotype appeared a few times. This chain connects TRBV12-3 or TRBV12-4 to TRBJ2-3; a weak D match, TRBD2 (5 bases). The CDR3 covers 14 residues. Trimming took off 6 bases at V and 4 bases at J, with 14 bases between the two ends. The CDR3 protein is CASSPSKRADTQYF. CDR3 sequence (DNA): TGTGCCAGCAGCCCTAGCAAGAGGGCAGATACGCAGTATTTT.

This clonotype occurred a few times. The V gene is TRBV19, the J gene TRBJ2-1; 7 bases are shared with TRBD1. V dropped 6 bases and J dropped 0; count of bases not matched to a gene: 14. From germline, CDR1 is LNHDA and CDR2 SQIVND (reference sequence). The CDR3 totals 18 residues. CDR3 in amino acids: CASRTTPTGASSYNEQFF. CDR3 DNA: TGTGCCAGTAGGACGACTCCCACAGGGGCCAGCTCCTACAATGAGCAGTTCTTC.

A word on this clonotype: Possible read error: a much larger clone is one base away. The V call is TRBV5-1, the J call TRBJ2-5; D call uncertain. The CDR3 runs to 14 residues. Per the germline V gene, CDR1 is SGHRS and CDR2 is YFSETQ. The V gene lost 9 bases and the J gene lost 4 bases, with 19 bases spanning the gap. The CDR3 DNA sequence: TGCGCCACCCGTAGCAGGAGTAGAAGAGAGACCCAGTACTTC. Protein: CATRSRSRRETQYF.

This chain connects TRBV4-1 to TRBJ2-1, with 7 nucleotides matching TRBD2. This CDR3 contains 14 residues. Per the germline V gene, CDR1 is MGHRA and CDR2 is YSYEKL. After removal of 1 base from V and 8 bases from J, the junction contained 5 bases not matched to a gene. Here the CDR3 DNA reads TGCGCCAGCAGCCAAGGCGAGCGGGATTATGAGCAGTTCTTC. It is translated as CASSQGERDYEQFF.

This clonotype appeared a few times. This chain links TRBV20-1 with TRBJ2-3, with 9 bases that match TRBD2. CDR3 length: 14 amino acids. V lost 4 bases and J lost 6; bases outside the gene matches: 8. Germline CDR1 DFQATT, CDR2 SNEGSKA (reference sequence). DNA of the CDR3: TGCAGTGCTACGACGCGGGAGGGTCCCGATACGCAGTATTTT. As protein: CSATTREGPDTQYF.

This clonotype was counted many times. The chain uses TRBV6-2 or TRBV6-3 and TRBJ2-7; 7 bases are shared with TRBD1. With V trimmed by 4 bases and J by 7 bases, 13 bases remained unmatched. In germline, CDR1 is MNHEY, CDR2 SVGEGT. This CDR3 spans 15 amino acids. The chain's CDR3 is CASSSPNERGQEQYF. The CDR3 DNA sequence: TGTGCCAGCAGTTCACCAAATGAAAGGGGGCAGGAGCAGTACTTC.

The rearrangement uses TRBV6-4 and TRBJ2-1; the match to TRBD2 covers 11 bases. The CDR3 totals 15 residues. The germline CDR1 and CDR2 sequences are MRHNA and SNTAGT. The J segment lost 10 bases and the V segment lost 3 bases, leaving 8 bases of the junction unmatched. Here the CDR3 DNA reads TGTGCCAGCAGTGAACTAGCGGGAGTATTTAGGGAGCAGTTCTTC. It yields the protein CASSELAGVFREQFF.

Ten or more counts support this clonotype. Here the CDR3 reads CASSFSSAYGYTF. The CDR3 DNA reads as TGTGCCAGCAGCTTTAGCAGCGCCTATGGCTACACCTTC. The V gene is TRBV7-9, the J gene TRBJ1-2; D uncertain. Deletions cut 3 bases from V and 4 bases from J, with 9 bases between. The CDR3 loop spans 13 amino acids. Per the germline V gene, CDR1 is SEHNR and CDR2 is FQNEAQ (reference sequence).

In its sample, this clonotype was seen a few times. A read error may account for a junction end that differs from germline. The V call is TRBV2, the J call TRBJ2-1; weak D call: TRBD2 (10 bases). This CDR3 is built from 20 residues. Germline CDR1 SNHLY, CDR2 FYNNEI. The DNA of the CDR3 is TGTGCCAGCAGGGAAGACAGGGGGAGAGGACTAGCGGTTCGGGGCAATGAGCAGTTCTTC. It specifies CASREDRGRGLAVRGNEQFF.